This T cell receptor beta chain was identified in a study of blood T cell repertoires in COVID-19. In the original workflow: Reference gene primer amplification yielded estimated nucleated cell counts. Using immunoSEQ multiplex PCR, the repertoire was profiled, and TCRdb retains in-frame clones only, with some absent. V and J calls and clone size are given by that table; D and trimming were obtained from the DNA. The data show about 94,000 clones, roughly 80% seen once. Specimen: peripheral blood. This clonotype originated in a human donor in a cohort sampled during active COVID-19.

The CDR3: CASSRQGRGNTIYF. The CDR3 DNA sequence: TGTGCCAGCAGTCGACAGGGCCGCGGAAACACCATATATTTT. The chain employs TRBV28 and TRBJ1-3; 7 positions match TRBD1. From germline, CDR1 is MDHEN and CDR2 SYDVKM. The CDR3 totals 14 residues. Trimming at V came to 5 bases and at J to 4 bases, leaving 5 bases not matched to a gene.